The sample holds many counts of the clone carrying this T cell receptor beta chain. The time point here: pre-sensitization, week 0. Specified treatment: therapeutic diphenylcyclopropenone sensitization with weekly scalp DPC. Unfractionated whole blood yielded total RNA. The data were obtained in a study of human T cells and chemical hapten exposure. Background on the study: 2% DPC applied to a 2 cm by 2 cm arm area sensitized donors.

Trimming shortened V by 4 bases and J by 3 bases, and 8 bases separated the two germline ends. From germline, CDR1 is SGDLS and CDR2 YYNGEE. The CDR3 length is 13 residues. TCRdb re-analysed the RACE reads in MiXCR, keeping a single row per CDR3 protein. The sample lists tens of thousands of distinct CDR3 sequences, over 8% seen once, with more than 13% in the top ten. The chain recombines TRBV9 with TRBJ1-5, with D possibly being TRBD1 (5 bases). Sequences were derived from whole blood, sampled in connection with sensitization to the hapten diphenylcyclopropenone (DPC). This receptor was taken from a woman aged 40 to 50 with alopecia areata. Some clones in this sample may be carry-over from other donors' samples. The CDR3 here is CASSLQDNQPQHF. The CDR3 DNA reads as TGTGCCAGCAGCTTACAGGACAATCAGCCCCAGCATTTT.